The rows below give T cell receptor beta chains drawn from one sample of a study of blood T cells in healthy people across ages. Each CDR3 protein gets one entry after TCRdb re-called the 5' RACE reads with MiXCR. The data hold around 500,000 distinct CDR3 sequences, with around 50% observed a single time. Sequencing was carried out using blood. These receptors were taken from a man older than 75 in good health. The CDR3 runs from the conserved cysteine through the conserved F or W. Each record gives: clone size, V gene, D gene, J gene, CDR3 protein, CDR3 DNA. A D gene is named only where the DNA matches it firmly. Clone size is stated in some rows and not others, as once, few, many or a class when expanded.

-	TRBV6-2/TRBV6-3	TRBD2	TRBJ2-1	CASSIWRERRNEQFF	TGTGCCAGCAGTATTTGGCGGGAGAGAAGGAATGAGCAGTTCTTC
-	TRBV7-8	-	TRBJ2-7	CASSLATGSFHEQYF	TGTGCCAGCAGCCTAGCGACAGGGAGTTTCCACGAGCAGTACTTC
-	TRBV5-1	-	TRBJ2-7	CASSLDSRSYEQYF	TGCGCCAGCAGCTTGGATAGCAGGAGTTACGAGCAGTACTTC
-	TRBV4-1	-	TRBJ1-6	CASSPGTSSHNSPLHF	TGCGCCAGCAGCCCCGGGACCAGCTCCCATAATTCACCCCTCCACTTT
few	TRBV5-6	-	TRBJ2-7	CASSLAGQWTYEQYF	TGTGCCAGCAGCTTGGCAGGACAGTGGACTTACGAGCAGTACTTC
-	TRBV7-9	TRBD2	TRBJ2-3	CASGLAGGPPDTQYF	TGTGCCAGCGGCTTAGCGGGAGGGCCCCCAGATACGCAGTATTTT
-	TRBV20-1	TRBD1	TRBJ1-1	CSARDQGARTEAFF	TGCAGTGCTAGAGATCAGGGGGCGAGGACTGAAGCTTTCTTT
-	TRBV10-3	-	TRBJ2-7	CATRRAWEAYEQYF	TGTGCCACGCGTCGTGCATGGGAGGCCTACGAGCAGTACTTC
few	TRBV9	-	TRBJ1-5	CASSVAGSPNQPQHF	TGTGCCAGCAGCGTAGCGGGCAGCCCCAATCAGCCCCAGCATTTT
few	TRBV5-1	-	TRBJ2-1	CASSPVPTYNEQFF	TGCGCCAGCAGCCCGGTCCCTACCTACAATGAGCAGTTCTTC
-	TRBV2	-	TRBJ2-5	CASNERRGETQYF	TGTGCCAGCAACGAAAGAAGGGGAGAGACCCAGTACTTC
-	TRBV6-1	-	TRBJ2-3	CASSPRVNTQYF	TGTGCCAGCAGTCCCAGGGTCAATACGCAGTATTTT
once	TRBV11-2	-	TRBJ2-3	CASSVPGTDTQYF	TGTGCCAGCAGCGTTCCAGGAACAGATACGCAGTATTTT
few	TRBV20-1	TRBD2	TRBJ2-3	CSAPPLAGASTDTQYF	TGCAGTGCTCCACCACTAGCGGGGGCTAGCACAGATACGCAGTATTTT
-	TRBV6-5	-	TRBJ2-6	CASSYAGGANVLTF	TGTGCCAGCAGTTACGCGGGAGGGGCCAACGTCCTGACTTTC
-	TRBV20-1	-	TRBJ2-2	CSARDRQSLSGELFF	TGCAGTGCTAGAGACAGACAGAGCTTGTCCGGGGAGCTGTTTTTT
few	TRBV20-1	-	TRBJ2-5	CSARDAGRGQETQYF	TGCAGTGCTAGAGATGCGGGAAGGGGACAAGAGACCCAGTACTTC
-	TRBV6-6	TRBD1	TRBJ1-3	CASSYPSRGPGNTIYF	TGTGCCAGCAGTTACCCCTCCAGGGGGCCTGGAAACACCATATATTTT
-	TRBV6-6	-	TRBJ2-6	CASSCAGSGANVLTF	TGTGCCAGCAGTTGCGCCGGGTCTGGGGCCAACGTCCTGACTTTC
-	TRBV30	-	TRBJ2-7	CAWSRGFSYEQYF	TGTGCCTGGAGTCGGGGGTTCTCCTACGAGCAGTACTTC
-	TRBV4-3	TRBD2	TRBJ2-3	CASSRNLLAGNTDTQYF	TGCGCCAGCAGCAGAAATTTACTAGCGGGGAACACAGATACGCAGTATTTT
-	TRBV15	-	TRBJ2-3	CATSNRDPSTDTQYF	TGTGCCACCAGCAACCGGGACCCAAGCACAGATACGCAGTATTTT
-	TRBV20-1	-	TRBJ2-1	CSASLPDPHEQFF	TGCAGTGCTAGTCTCCCTGATCCGCATGAGCAGTTCTTC
few	TRBV28	TRBD2	TRBJ2-7	CASWTSGSYEQYF	TGTGCCAGCTGGACTAGCGGGAGCTACGAGCAGTACTTC
-	TRBV5-1	TRBD2	TRBJ2-3	CASMLAGEPTDTQYF	TGCGCCAGCATGTTAGCGGGAGAACCCACAGATACGCAGTATTTT
-	TRBV7-2	-	TRBJ1-4	CVSSLYRLEKLFF	TGTGTCAGCAGCTTATACCGCCTAGAAAAACTGTTTTTT
once	TRBV7-3	TRBD2	TRBJ2-1	CASSLGPSGRYNEQFF	TGTGCCAGCAGCTTAGGGCCTAGCGGGAGGTACAATGAGCAGTTCTTC
-	TRBV20-1	TRBD2	TRBJ2-3	CSATSTSGGADTQYF	TGCAGTGCTACCTCGACTAGCGGGGGGGCAGATACGCAGTATTTT
-	TRBV7-9	TRBD1	TRBJ2-1	CASSLGTGGKLGSYNEQFF	TGTGCCAGCAGCTTGGGGACAGGGGGGAAGCTAGGCTCCTACAATGAGCAGTTCTTC
-	TRBV12-3/TRBV12-4	-	TRBJ2-3	CASRPPGHARGDTQYF	TGTGCCAGCAGGCCACCCGGACACGCCCGAGGGGATACGCAGTATTTT
-	TRBV11-2	TRBD1	TRBJ1-5	CASSSGQDQPQHF	TGTGCCAGCAGCTCGGGACAGGATCAGCCCCAGCATTTT
few	TRBV27	TRBD2	TRBJ2-7	CASSFTSGRYEQYF	TGTGCCAGCAGTTTTACTAGCGGGAGATACGAGCAGTACTTC
-	TRBV20-1	TRBD2	TRBJ2-5	CSVSRLADYNEQYF	TGCAGCGTTTCTAGGCTAGCGGACTACAATGAGCAGTACTTC
few	TRBV29-1	TRBD2	TRBJ2-5	CSVVTSGNQETQYF	TGCAGCGTTGTAACTAGCGGGAACCAAGAGACCCAGTACTTC
few	TRBV9	TRBD1	TRBJ2-1	CASSGGQGAENEQFF	TGTGCCAGCAGCGGAGGACAGGGGGCAGAGAATGAGCAGTTCTTC
-	TRBV7-9	-	TRBJ1-2	CASSLALGEANYGYTF	TGTGCCAGCAGCTTAGCGCTTGGGGAAGCTAACTATGGCTACACCTTC
-	TRBV5-1	-	TRBJ2-1	CASSLADRSGGNEQFF	TGCGCCAGCAGCTTGGCCGACAGGTCGGGGGGCAATGAGCAGTTCTTC
-	TRBV7-9	-	TRBJ1-1	CASSQQGQLAEAFF	TGTGCCAGCAGCCAACAAGGACAGTTAGCTGAAGCTTTCTTT
-	TRBV6-2/TRBV6-3	-	TRBJ1-2	CASRGGGLVYGYTF	TGTGCCAGCCGAGGCGGAGGGTTGGTCTATGGCTACACCTTC
-	TRBV23-1	TRBD1	TRBJ2-1	CASSQSSRGSYNEQFF	TGCGCCAGCAGTCAATCGTCCAGGGGGTCTTACAATGAGCAGTTCTTC
-	TRBV12-3/TRBV12-4	-	TRBJ2-7	CASTTQLGGEQYF	TGTGCCAGCACGACCCAACTTGGGGGCGAGCAGTACTTC
-	TRBV24-1	TRBD2	TRBJ2-2	CAQILPSGSPVPLNTGELFF	TGTGCCCAAATTCTCCCTAGCGGGTCCCCGGTTCCACTTAACACCGGGGAGCTGTTTTTT
few	TRBV7-9	-	TRBJ1-5	CASSRGGNQPQHF	TGTGCCAGCAGCCGCGGCGGAAATCAGCCCCAGCATTTT
-	TRBV7-9	-	TRBJ1-2	CASSLSPSGYGYTF	TGTGCCAGCAGCTTAAGCCCCTCGGGCTATGGCTACACCTTC
-	TRBV20-1	TRBD2	TRBJ2-3	CGVSGRPLGQDTQYF	TGCGGAGTTAGCGGGAGGCCCCTGGGCCAGGATACGCAGTATTTT
-	TRBV29-1	-	TRBJ2-1	CSVEVGGEQFF	TGCAGCGTTGAAGTCGGGGGTGAGCAGTTCTTC
-	TRBV6-1	-	TRBJ1-4	CASSAQQGSNEKLFF	TGTGCCAGCAGCGCCCAGCAGGGTTCTAATGAAAAACTGTTTTTT
-	TRBV24-1	-	TRBJ1-5	CATSEHRVNQPQHF	TGTGCCACCAGTGAGCACAGGGTCAATCAGCCCCAGCATTTT
-	TRBV20-1	TRBD2	TRBJ2-5	CSPKSIAGQETQYF	TGCAGTCCCAAGTCGATAGCGGGACAAGAGACCCAGTACTTC
once	TRBV15	TRBD1	TRBJ1-1	CATSRDPWATGPNTEAFF	TGTGCCACCAGCAGAGATCCTTGGGCGACAGGGCCGAACACTGAAGCTTTCTTT
-	TRBV28	-	TRBJ1-2	CASSFLPCGYTF	TGTGCCAGCAGTTTCCTCCCGTGTGGCTACACCTTC
-	TRBV9	TRBD2	TRBJ2-7	CASSVDLAGTQQYF	TGTGCCAGCAGCGTAGACCTAGCGGGTACACAGCAGTACTTC
-	TRBV18	TRBD1	TRBJ1-2	CASSPPGQGSYGYTF	TGTGCCAGCTCACCACCGGGACAGGGCAGCTATGGCTACACCTTC